This entry features one T cell receptor (beta chain) sequence. The antigen is unknown. The trim removed 5 bases at V and 4 bases at J, leaving 6 bases unmatched. The length of the CDR3 is 15 residues. The germline V gene encodes CDR1 MNHEY and CDR2 SMNVEV (reference sequence). The sample belongs to a study of shared clonotypes between healthy human individuals. General study points: Few donors restricted represented genetic and exposure-history diversity. Only blood underwent sampling, and tissue repertoires likely differ.

Assay execution took place at the deep level. Assay: immunoSEQ multiplex PCR; the TCRdb copy retains only in-frame clones and omits some. The table lists 400,000 to 600,000 clones, about 96% of them singletons, with around 0.066% in the top ten. The clonotype was recovered from a woman aged 30 to 39 in good health. This sequence joins TRBV27 and TRBJ2-1, with 9 bases matching TRBD2. The source material was naive CD4+ T cells sorted from blood. The subset here: CD45RA+ positively selected. CDR3 loop: CASSQLAGEYNEQFF. CDR3 nucleotides: TGTGCCAGCAGTCAACTAGCGGGCGAGTACAATGAGCAGTTCTTC.